This T cell receptor beta chain is drawn from a study of blood T cell repertoires in COVID-19. Using immunoSEQ multiplex PCR, the repertoire was profiled, and TCRdb retains in-frame clones only, with some absent. Among about 53,000 clones listed, about 76% were seen once. This clone came up a few times. The CDR3 contains 14 residues. Between the trimmed V and J ends, which lost 0 bases and 4 bases, there was a span of 10 bases. Germline values: CDR1 SGDLS, CDR2 YYNGEE. The receptor was isolated from a man between 65 and 79 years old with active or convalescent COVID-19. The chain combines TRBV9 with TRBJ2-5, with D tentatively TRBD1 (5 bases). Sequenced sample: peripheral blood. The CDR3 DNA reads as TGTGCCAGCAGCGTAGGACAGAATAGAGAGACCCAGTACTTC. Amino acid sequence: CASSVGQNRETQYF.